Each of the 21 T cell receptor beta chains below was sequenced from the same sample in a study of Tregs in tolerant kidney transplant recipients. Generated by immunoSEQ multiplex PCR, the TCRdb table keeps only in-frame clones and is missing some. The data contain under 300,000 clones, roughly 84% of them singletons. Sequenced: CD4+ T cells from blood. These receptor sequences come from a human donor in good health.

The rearrangement joins TRBV19 to TRBJ2-3, with 14 bases that match TRBD2. V lost 6 bases and J lost 6; bases outside the gene matches: 5. CDR1 is LNHDA, CDR2 SQIVND, per germline (reference sequence). CDR3 length: 15 residues. The DNA of the CDR3 is TGTGCCAGTAGGACTAGCGGGAGGGGAATGGATACGCAGTATTTT. Translated, it gives CASRTSGRGMDTQYF.

The chain combines TRBV2 with TRBJ1-1, with 7 bases fitting TRBD1. Germline CDR1 reads SNHLY; CDR2 reads FYNNEI. Losses at the gene ends were 6 bases for V and 10 bases for J; bases not matched to a gene: 11. The CDR3 is 13 amino acids. CDR3 nucleotides: TGTGCCAGCAGCCAAGACAGGGAGCAGGGAGCTTTCTTT. Translation gives CASSQDREQGAFF.

This clone showed up just a few times. The rearrangement uses TRBV19 and TRBJ1-2, with 10 bases that match TRBD1. Germline CDR1 and CDR2: LNHDA and SQIVND (reference sequence). The V segment lost 5 bases and the J segment 7 bases; nucleotides outside the gene matches: 10. The CDR3 has 15 residues. CDR3 in amino acids: CASSAPGTGEAGYTF. CDR3 sequence (DNA): TGTGCCAGTAGTGCACCCGGGACAGGGGAGGCTGGCTACACCTTC.

J is TRBJ1-2 and V is TRBV5-1, with TRBD1 matching over 8 bases. CDR1 and CDR2 (germline): SGHRS, YFSETQ. This CDR3 region has 15 residues. Unmatched junction bases numbered 7, after V lost 2 bases and J lost 4 bases. The CDR3 nucleotides read TGCGCCAGCAGCTTTGGGGACAGGACTTCCTATGGCTACACCTTC. It is translated as CASSFGDRTSYGYTF.

This chain connects TRBV29-1 to TRBJ1-5; D is possibly TRBD1 (6 bases). Germline assignment: CDR1 SQVTM and CDR2 ANQGSEA. V was clipped by 6 bases and J by 4 bases, with 10 bases between them. There are 12 residues in the CDR3. CDR3 DNA sequence: TGCAGCGTCCGGGACACGAATCAGCCCCAGCATTTT. Its protein product is CSVRDTNQPQHF.

V is TRBV2 and J is TRBJ2-3; 11 bases fit TRBD2. The CDR3 extends over 17 amino acids. The junction had 6 bases not matched to a gene; V was cut back by 1 base and J by 3 bases. Germline CDR1 and CDR2: SNHLY and FYNNEI. The CDR3 reads CASSEDLAGGGTDTQYF. CDR3 nucleotides: TGTGCCAGCAGTGAAGACCTAGCGGGGGGAGGAACAGATACGCAGTATTTT.

V gene TRBV27 combines with J gene TRBJ1-3, with a tentative D call TRBD1 (5 bases). This CDR3 is built from 14 residues. The V gene's germline CDR1 is MNHEY and CDR2 SMNVEV (reference sequence). With 6 bases removed from V and 2 bases from J, the gap between germline ends came to 11 bases. The CDR3 loop reads CASRGHSAGNTIYF. For the CDR3, the DNA is TGTGCCAGCAGAGGACATTCTGCTGGAAACACCATATATTTT.

This clone appeared a few times. V and J are TRBV2 and TRBJ2-3, with D possibly being TRBD1 or TRBD2 (5 bases each). In germline, CDR1 is SNHLY, CDR2 FYNNEI. V lost 5 bases, J lost 4 bases, and 16 bases lay in between. The CDR3 spans 15 residues. CDR3 amino acids: CASSYLIGGADTQYF. The CDR3 nucleotides read TGTGCCAGCAGTTACCTTATTGGGGGTGCAGATACGCAGTATTTT.

The chain has TRBV30 and TRBJ2-1, with D perhaps matching TRBD2 (5 bases). With 0 bases removed from V and 11 bases from J, the gap between germline ends came to 8 bases. The CDR3 has 11 amino acids. CDR1 is GTSNPN, CDR2 SVGIG, per germline (reference sequence). The CDR3 sequence: CAWSVSGKQFF. CDR3 DNA sequence: TGTGCCTGGAGTGTATCCGGGAAGCAGTTCTTC.

The V and J genes are TRBV29-1 and TRBJ1-5; 7 bases are shared with TRBD1. The CDR3 spans 13 residues. CDR1 SQVTM and CDR2 ANQGSEA come from the germline V gene. Trimming removed 4 bases from V and 2 bases from J; junction bases left unmatched: 2. CDR3 in DNA: TGCAGCGTTGGACAGGGTGGCAATCAGCCCCAGCATTTT. Protein product: CSVGQGGNQPQHF.

V gene TRBV7-8 combines with J gene TRBJ2-3, with 7 positions matching TRBD1. V was pared by 5 bases and J by 1 base, with 9 bases of the junction left unmatched. CDR1 and CDR2 (germline): SGHVS, FQNEAQ. CDR3 length: 16 residues. The chain's CDR3 is CASSILTGRGTDTQYF. The CDR3 nucleotides read TGTGCCAGCAGCATTTTGACAGGGCGAGGCACAGATACGCAGTATTTT.

The rearrangement uses TRBV2 and TRBJ1-1, with TRBD1 matching 7 bases. The CDR3 spans 13 residues. The V and J ends lost 11 bases and 7 bases, in that order; junction bases with no gene match: 13. Germline lookup yields CDR1 SNHLY and CDR2 FYNNEI. CDR3 residues: CAGIGRGRLEAFF. The CDR3 DNA sequence: TGTGCCGGCATCGGGAGGGGGCGACTTGAAGCTTTCTTT. Using reference TRBV2 and TRBJ1-1 for the parts outside the CDR3, the full variable domain is EPEVTQTPSHQVTQMGQEVILRCVPISNHLYFYWYRQILGQKVEFLVSFYNNEISEKSEIFDDQFSVERPDGSNFTLKIRSTKLEDSAMYFCAGIGRGRLEAFFGQGTRLTVV.

V is TRBV5-1 and J is TRBJ1-4, with TRBD1 matching over 8 bases. Trimming at V came to 2 bases and at J to 4 bases, leaving 1 base not matched to a gene. The CDR3 consists of 14 residues. Germline CDR1 SGHRS, CDR2 YFSETQ. The CDR3 bases are TGCGCCAGCAGCTTTACAGGGGGTAATGAAAAACTGTTTTTT. This gives the protein CASSFTGGNEKLFF.

The V gene is TRBV10-1, the J gene TRBJ1-1; 8 bases are shared with TRBD1. CDR1 and CDR2 from the germline V gene are WNHNN and SYGVQD (reference sequence). The CDR3 length is 15 residues. V lost 0 bases to trimming and J lost 5 bases; unmatched junction nucleotides: 5. CDR3 residues: CASSESTTGVTEAFF. The CDR3 DNA reads as TGCGCCAGCAGTGAGTCAACGACAGGGGTTACTGAAGCTTTCTTT.

The rearrangement uses TRBV9 and TRBJ1-1; 7 positions agree with TRBD1. J gave up 0 bases and V 3 bases, and 11 bases lay outside the gene matches. This CDR3 has 17 amino acids. Germline lookup yields CDR1 SGDLS and CDR2 YYNGEE. CDR3 sequence: CASSAPRGQPLNTEAFF. CDR3 nucleotides: TGTGCCAGCAGCGCCCCGAGGGGACAGCCTCTGAACACTGAAGCTTTCTTT.

The chain uses TRBV6-5 and TRBJ2-1; D may be TRBD2 (6 bases). Germline loops: CDR1 MNHEY, CDR2 SVGAGI. Trimming cost V 8 bases and J 5 bases, with 13 bases left between them. The length of the CDR3 is 13 residues. The CDR3 nucleotides are TGTGCCAGCCACCGGGAGTATAACAATGAGCAGTTCTTC. Translating it yields CASHREYNNEQFF.

The chain carries TRBV5-1 and TRBJ2-5; 11 bases line up with TRBD2. There are 16 residues in the CDR3. Looked up from germline, CDR1 is SGHRS and CDR2 is YFSETQ. Losses at the gene ends were 3 bases for V and 4 bases for J; bases not matched to a gene: 8. This CDR3 reads CASSSTPGLAAETQYF. CDR3 coding DNA: TGCGCCAGCAGCTCCACGCCGGGACTAGCGGCAGAGACCCAGTACTTC.

J is TRBJ1-1 and V is TRBV14; weak D call: TRBD1 (6 bases). V was shortened by 4 bases and J by 5 bases, with 14 bases between the two germline ends. The CDR3 sequence is 14 residues long. CDR1 and CDR2 (germline): SGHDN, FVKESK. The CDR3 nucleotides are TGTGCCAGCAGCCGGGGGGCAGTAGGGACTGAAGCTTTCTTT. Residues: CASSRGAVGTEAFF.

V and J are TRBV5-1 and TRBJ1-1, with TRBD1 as a possible D gene (5 bases). V lost 5 bases to trimming and J lost 11 bases, with 22 bases between them. This CDR3 is 14 amino acids long. The V gene's germline CDR1 is SGHRS and CDR2 YFSETQ. DNA of the CDR3: TGCGCCAGCAGTCCCGGTGGGGGGGTAAGTGACGCTTTCTTT. Translation: CASSPGGGVSDAFF.

The chain's CDR3 is CASSPRPRAEQYF. DNA for the CDR3: TGTGCCAGCAGCCCCCGTCCCAGGGCCGAGCAGTACTTC. The rearrangement uses TRBV9 and TRBJ2-7, with TRBD1 as a possible D gene (5 bases). Trimming pared 4 bases from V and 6 bases from J, leaving 14 bases between. This CDR3 comprises 13 residues. Germline V gene lookup returns CDR1 SGDLS and CDR2 YYNGEE.

This clone occurred a few times. The chain joins TRBV11-2 to TRBJ2-5; unclear D gene. Looked up from germline, CDR1 is SGHAT and CDR2 is FQNNGV. The CDR3 contains 15 residues. The germline V and J ends were trimmed by 2 bases and 4 bases, with 14 bases remaining between them. CDR3 protein: CASSLRLGHRETQYF. The DNA of the CDR3 is TGTGCCAGCAGCTTAAGGCTGGGTCATCGAGAGACCCAGTACTTC.